This TCR beta chain is drawn from a study of blood T cell repertoires in COVID-19. On the study more broadly: Acute and convalescent COVID-19 samples came from the United States, Italy and Spain. In each case, the material was cDNA or gDNA derived from T cells, B-cell-depleted T cells, or PBMCs.

Enrolled during active infection, Seattle patients were then followed longitudinally. Original processing notes: It was from reference gene primer amplification that nucleated cell counts were estimated. The protocol was immunoSEQ multiplex PCR, while the TCRdb copy is restricted to in-frame clones and leaves out a portion. V, J and clone size are taken as reported in that table, and D and trimming were inferred from the DNA itself. Here the sample spans 150,000 or so clones, 92% being singletons. Sequences were obtained from peripheral blood. This receptor was identified in a man under 40 with COVID-19, enrolled during active disease.

CDR3 sequence reads: CASSLTGTDMRDEQFF. The CDR3 nucleotides read TGTGCCAGCAGCTTAACCGGGACTGACATGAGAGATGAGCAGTTCTTC. The chain is built from TRBV7-3 and TRBJ2-1, with D perhaps matching TRBD2 (6 bases). V lost 0 bases and J 8 bases, leaving 17 bases between the germline ends. This CDR3 contains 16 residues. Germline V gives CDR1 SGHTA, CDR2 FQGTGA.